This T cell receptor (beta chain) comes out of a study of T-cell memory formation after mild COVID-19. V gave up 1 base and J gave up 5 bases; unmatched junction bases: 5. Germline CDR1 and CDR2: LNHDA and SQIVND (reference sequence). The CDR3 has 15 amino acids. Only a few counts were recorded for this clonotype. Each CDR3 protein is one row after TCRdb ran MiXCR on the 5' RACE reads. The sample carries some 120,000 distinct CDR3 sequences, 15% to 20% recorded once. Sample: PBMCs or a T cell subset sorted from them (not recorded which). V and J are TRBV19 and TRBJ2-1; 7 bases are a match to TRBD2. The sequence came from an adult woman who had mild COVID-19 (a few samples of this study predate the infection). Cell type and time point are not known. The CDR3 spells CASSIVRAGHNEQFF. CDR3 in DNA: TGTGCCAGTAGTATAGTAAGAGCGGGGCACAATGAGCAGTTCTTC.